The source of this T cell receptor (beta chain) is a study of monozygotic twins with cystic fibrosis. Method: immunoSEQ multiplex PCR; TCRdb's copy keeps in-frame clones and lacks some. The sample yields 25,000 to 35,000 clones, 85% seen once. Concerning this clone itself: No antigen is known for it.

Overall study results and limits: Low clonality (median roughly 0.0087) suggested a mostly naive repertoire. V usage most resembled the co-twin in 13 of 16 pairs.

J lost 11 bases, V lost 0 bases, and 3 bases had no gene match. Germline-derived CDR1 and CDR2 are SGHDT and YYEEEE. This CDR3 contains 15 residues. The sequence derives from a girl aged 2-10 years with cystic fibrosis. The sequenced material came from blood. The V gene is TRBV5-6, the J gene TRBJ1-6; 12 positions agree with TRBD1. As DNA, the CDR3 is TGTGCCAGCAGCTTGGGGGGGACAGGGGGCCCACCCCTCCACTTT. This sequence encodes CASSLGGTGGPPLHF.